These T cell receptor beta chains were read from a single sample in a study of T cells in Graves' hyperthyroidism and ophthalmopathy. Via MiXCR, TCRdb re-called the multiplex PCR reads, giving one row per CDR3 protein. Of 550,000 to 850,000 distinct CDR3 sequences listed, approximately 18% were seen once; the top ten hold around 17%. The sample consisted of blood. These receptors came from a woman in her 50s with Graves' hyperthyroidism that later progressed to Graves' ophthalmopathy. Each CDR3 is given with its conserved first and last residue. D genes are given only for firm matches. Clone size is shown for a subset of rows, as once, few, many or a class of expanded clone.

v_gene	abundance	len	d_gene	j_gene	CDR3nt	CDR3aa
TRBV24-1	few	16	TRBD2	TRBJ2-7	TGTGCCACCAGTGCCTCGGCAGCGGGGGGCTCCTACGAGCAGTACTTC	CATSASAAGGSYEQYF
TRBV4-2	.	16	.	TRBJ1-4	TGTGCCAGCAGCCTCGGGCGGGCAGGGGAGGGCGAAAAACTGTTTTTT	CASSLGRAGEGEKLFF
TRBV12-3/TRBV12-4	.	18	TRBD2	TRBJ2-2	TGTGCCAGCAGTTCACCGGGACTAGCGGGGGGATCTCCCGGGGAGCTGTTTTTT	CASSSPGLAGGSPGELFF
TRBV29-1	few	14	TRBD2	TRBJ2-5	TGCAGCGTTGAGCAAGCGGGGGGGCGAGAGACCCAGTACTTC	CSVEQAGGRETQYF
TRBV12-3/TRBV12-4	many	15	TRBD1	TRBJ1-2	TGTGCCAGCAGTCGAACGGGACAGGTCCTCTATGGCTACACCTTC	CASSRTGQVLYGYTF
TRBV19	.	17	TRBD2	TRBJ2-3	TGTGCCAGTAGTTCGGGTGTTGGGCGGGAGCTCACAGATACGCAGTATTTT	CASSSGVGRELTDTQYF
TRBV3-1	.	14	TRBD1	TRBJ1-2	TGTGCCAGCAGCCGGGGACAGGGCGTTGATGGCTACACCTTC	CASSRGQGVDGYTF
TRBV7-3	.	13	.	TRBJ2-2	TGTGCCAGCAGCCAAACTACGACCGGGGAGCTGTTTTTT	CASSQTTTGELFF
TRBV4-2	.	15	.	TRBJ2-7	TGTGCCAGCAGCCCTCGCCCCGGGACGACCTACGAGCAGTACTTC	CASSPRPGTTYEQYF
TRBV2	.	13	.	TRBJ2-7	TGTGCCAGCAGTGATTGGGGGTCCTACGAGCAGTACTTC	CASSDWGSYEQYF
TRBV6-1	many	15	.	TRBJ2-7	TGTGCCAGCAGCTTAACGAGAGGGACGGACTACGAGCAGTACTTC	CASSLTRGTDYEQYF
TRBV7-2	few	16	.	TRBJ2-7	TGTGCCAGCAGCTTAGCGGGTCACGCAACCTCCTACGAGCAGTACTTC	CASSLAGHATSYEQYF
TRBV18	.	13	.	TRBJ1-1	TGTGCCAGCTCACCCCGGTCGTACACTGAAGCTTTCTTT	CASSPRSYTEAFF
TRBV20-1	many	13	TRBD2	TRBJ2-5	TGCAGTGCCAATAGCGGGGGGAGTAAGACCCAGTACTTC	CSANSGGSKTQYF
TRBV3-1	many	13	TRBD1	TRBJ1-1	TGTGCCAGCAGCCAGGAACTGGACAGGGTAGCTTTCTTT	CASSQELDRVAFF
TRBV3-1	many	15	.	TRBJ2-7	TGTGCCAGCAGCCAAGGAATAAGGGGAACGGACGAGCAGTACTTC	CASSQGIRGTDEQYF
TRBV29-1	.	15	TRBD1	TRBJ1-6	TGCAGCGTTGATAGTCTGACAGGGCTATCATCACCCCTCCACTTT	CSVDSLTGLSSPLHF
TRBV11-2	many	16	TRBD1	TRBJ1-1	TGTGCCAGCAGCTTAGGGGGACAGAGGGAGAACACTGAAGCTTTCTTT	CASSLGGQRENTEAFF
TRBV12-3/TRBV12-4	many	16	.	TRBJ2-6	TGTGCCAGTTGCCCGGGTGCCCTCTCTGGGGCCAACGTCCTGACTTTC	CASCPGALSGANVLTF
TRBV9	few	14	.	TRBJ2-2	TGTGCCAGCAGCGTAGCTCAGGGGACCGGGGAGCTGTTTTTT	CASSVAQGTGELFF